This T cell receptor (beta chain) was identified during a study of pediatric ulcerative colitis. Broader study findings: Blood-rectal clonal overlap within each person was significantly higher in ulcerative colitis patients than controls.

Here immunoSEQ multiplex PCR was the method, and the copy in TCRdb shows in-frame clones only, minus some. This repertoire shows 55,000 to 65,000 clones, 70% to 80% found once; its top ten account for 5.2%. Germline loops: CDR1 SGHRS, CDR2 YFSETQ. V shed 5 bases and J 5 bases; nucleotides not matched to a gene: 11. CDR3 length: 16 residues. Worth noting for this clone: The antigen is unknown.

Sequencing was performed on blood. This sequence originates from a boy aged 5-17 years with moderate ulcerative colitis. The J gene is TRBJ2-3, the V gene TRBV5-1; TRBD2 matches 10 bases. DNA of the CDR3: TGCGCCAGCAGGCCGCCTAGCGGGAGTCTTGGAGATACGCAGTATTTT. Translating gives CASRPPSGSLGDTQYF.